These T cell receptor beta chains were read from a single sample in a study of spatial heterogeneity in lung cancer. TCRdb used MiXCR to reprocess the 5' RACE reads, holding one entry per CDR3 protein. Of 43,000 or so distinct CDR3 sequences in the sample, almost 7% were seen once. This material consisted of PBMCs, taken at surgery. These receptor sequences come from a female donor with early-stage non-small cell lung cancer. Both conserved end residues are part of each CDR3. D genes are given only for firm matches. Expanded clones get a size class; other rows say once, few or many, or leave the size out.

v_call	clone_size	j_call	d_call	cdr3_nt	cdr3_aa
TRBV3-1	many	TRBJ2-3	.	TGTGCCAGCAGCGCCTATAGATCCCGGGGGAGCACAGATACGCAGTATTTT	CASSAYRSRGSTDTQYF
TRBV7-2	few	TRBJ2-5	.	TGTGCCAGCAGCTTCGGGGAGACAGAGACCCAGTACTTC	CASSFGETETQYF
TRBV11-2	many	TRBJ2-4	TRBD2	TGTGCCAGCAGCTTCGGACTAGCGGGGGAAATTCAGTACTTC	CASSFGLAGEIQYF
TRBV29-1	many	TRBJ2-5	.	TGCAGCGTTGATCGGACCCAGTACTTC	CSVDRTQYF
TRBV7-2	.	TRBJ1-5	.	TGTGCCAGCTCCTGGGAGGGTTCTCCTCAGCCCCAGCATTTT	CASSWEGSPQPQHF
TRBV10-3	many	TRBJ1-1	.	TGTGCCACCCAAGGGGAATCTGAAGCTTTCTTT	CATQGESEAFF
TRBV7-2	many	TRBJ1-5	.	TGTGCCAGCAGCTCCATAGAGGGCAGCGAAAGGCATTTT	CASSSIEGSERHF
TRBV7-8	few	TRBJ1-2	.	TGTGCCAGCAGCTTAGCTTCAGGGAGGGGGTATGGCTACACCTTC	CASSLASGRGYGYTF
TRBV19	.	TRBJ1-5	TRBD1	TGTGCCAGTGCCAGACAGGGCGGGGGCAATCAGCCCCAGCATTTT	CASARQGGGNQPQHF
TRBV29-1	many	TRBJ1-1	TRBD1	TGCAGCGTTGAGAACAGGGGGCGCGGTTTGAACACTGAAGCTTTCTTT	CSVENRGRGLNTEAFF
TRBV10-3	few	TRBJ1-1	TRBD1	TGTGCCATCAGTGGCGGGACAGGGGGAAGAGACACTGAAGCTTTCTTT	CAISGGTGGRDTEAFF
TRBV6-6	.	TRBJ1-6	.	TGTGCCAGCAGTCAACAGGGACGGTCCAATTCACCCCTCCACTTT	CASSQQGRSNSPLHF
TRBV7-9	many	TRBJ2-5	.	TGTGCCAGCACTCCAGGGAGCCAAGAGACCCAGTACTTC	CASTPGSQETQYF
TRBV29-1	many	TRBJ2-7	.	TGCAGCGTTGAAGAACGGCAAAGCTCCTACGAGCAGTACTTC	CSVEERQSSYEQYF
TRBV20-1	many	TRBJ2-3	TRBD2	TGCAGTGCTACCACTAGCGGTAGCACAGATACGCAGTATTTT	CSATTSGSTDTQYF
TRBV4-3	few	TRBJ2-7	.	TGCGCCAGCAGCCCTGGGGGGCGATACGAGCAGTACTTC	CASSPGGRYEQYF